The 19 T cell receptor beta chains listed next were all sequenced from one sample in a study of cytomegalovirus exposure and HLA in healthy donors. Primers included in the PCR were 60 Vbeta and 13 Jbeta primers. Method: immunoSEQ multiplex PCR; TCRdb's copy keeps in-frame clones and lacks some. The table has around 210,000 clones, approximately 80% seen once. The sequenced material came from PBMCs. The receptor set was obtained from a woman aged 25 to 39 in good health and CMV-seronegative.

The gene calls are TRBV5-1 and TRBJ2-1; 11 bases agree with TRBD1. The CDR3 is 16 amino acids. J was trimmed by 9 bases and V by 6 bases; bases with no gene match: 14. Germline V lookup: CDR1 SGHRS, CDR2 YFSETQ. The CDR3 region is CASNLGVGQGAGEQFF. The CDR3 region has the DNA TGCGCCAGCAACCTGGGGGTAGGACAGGGGGCAGGTGAGCAGTTCTTC.

CDR3 coding DNA: TGTGCCAGCAGTTATATTTTCCGGGGGGGAGGTGGCTACACCTTC. Amino acids: CASSYIFRGGGGYTF. The V call is TRBV6-5, the J call TRBJ1-2; a weak D match, TRBD1 (5 bases). This CDR3 spans 15 amino acids. V was trimmed by 3 bases and J by 7 bases, leaving 18 bases between them. The V gene's germline CDR1 is MNHEY and CDR2 SVGAGI.

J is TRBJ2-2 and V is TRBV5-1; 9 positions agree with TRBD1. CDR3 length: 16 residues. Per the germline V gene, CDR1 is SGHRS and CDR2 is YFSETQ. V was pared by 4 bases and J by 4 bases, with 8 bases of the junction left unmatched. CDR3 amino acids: CASSVPGQGSTGELFF. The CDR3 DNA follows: TGCGCCAGCAGCGTACCGGGACAGGGTAGCACCGGGGAGCTGTTTTTT.

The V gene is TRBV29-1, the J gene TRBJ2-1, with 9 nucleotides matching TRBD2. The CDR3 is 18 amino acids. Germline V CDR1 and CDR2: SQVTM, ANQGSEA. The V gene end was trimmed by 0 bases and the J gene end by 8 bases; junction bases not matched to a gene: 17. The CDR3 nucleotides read TGCAGCGTTGAAGATCTTGTTGCGGGGGGGCCACTGGTCGATGAGCAGTTCTTC. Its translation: CSVEDLVAGGPLVDEQFF.

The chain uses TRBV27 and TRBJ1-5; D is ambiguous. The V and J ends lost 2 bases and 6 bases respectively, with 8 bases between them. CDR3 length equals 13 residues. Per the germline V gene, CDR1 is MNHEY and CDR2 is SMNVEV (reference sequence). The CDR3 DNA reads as TGTGCCAGCAGTTTAGGTTTTAGTCAGCCCCAGCATTTT. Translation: CASSLGFSQPQHF.

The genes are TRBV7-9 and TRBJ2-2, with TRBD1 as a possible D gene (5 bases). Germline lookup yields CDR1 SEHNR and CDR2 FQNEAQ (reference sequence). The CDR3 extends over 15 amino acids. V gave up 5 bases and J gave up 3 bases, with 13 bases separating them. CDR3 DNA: TGTGCCAGCAGCCTCAGGGTCGAGGACACCGGGGAGCTGTTTTTT. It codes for CASSLRVEDTGELFF.

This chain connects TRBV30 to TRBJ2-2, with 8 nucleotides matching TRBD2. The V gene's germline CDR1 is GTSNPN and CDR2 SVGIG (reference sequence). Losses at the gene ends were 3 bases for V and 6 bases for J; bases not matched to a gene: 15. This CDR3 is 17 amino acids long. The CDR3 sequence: CAWRAIGWRGVSGELFF. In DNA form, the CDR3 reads TGTGCCTGGAGGGCCATAGGCTGGCGGGGGGTGTCCGGGGAGCTGTTTTTT.

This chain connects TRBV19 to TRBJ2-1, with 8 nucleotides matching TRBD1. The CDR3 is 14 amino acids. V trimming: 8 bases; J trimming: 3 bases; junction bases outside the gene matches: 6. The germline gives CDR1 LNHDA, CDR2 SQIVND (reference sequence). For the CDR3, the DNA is TGTGCCAGTGCCTCCGGGACAGGCTACAATGAGCAGTTCTTC. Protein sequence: CASASGTGYNEQFF.

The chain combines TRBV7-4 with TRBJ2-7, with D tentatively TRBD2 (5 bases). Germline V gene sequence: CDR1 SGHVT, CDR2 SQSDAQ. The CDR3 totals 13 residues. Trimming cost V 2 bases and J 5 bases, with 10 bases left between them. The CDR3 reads CASSLLLVDEQYF. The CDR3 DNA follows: TGTGCCAGCAGCTTACTACTAGTAGACGAGCAGTACTTC.

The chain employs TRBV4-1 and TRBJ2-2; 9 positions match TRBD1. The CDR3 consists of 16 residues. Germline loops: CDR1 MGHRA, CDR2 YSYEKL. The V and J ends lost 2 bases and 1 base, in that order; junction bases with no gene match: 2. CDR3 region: CASSQRQGGNTGELFF. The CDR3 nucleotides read TGCGCCAGCAGCCAAAGACAGGGGGGGAACACCGGGGAGCTGTTTTTT.

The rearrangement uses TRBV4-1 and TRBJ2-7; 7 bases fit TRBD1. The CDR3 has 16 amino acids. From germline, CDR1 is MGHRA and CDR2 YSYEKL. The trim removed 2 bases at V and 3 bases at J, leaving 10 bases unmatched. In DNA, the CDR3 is TGCGCCAGCAGCCAAACTCCGACAGGGATCAGCTACGAGCAGTACTTC. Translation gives CASSQTPTGISYEQYF.

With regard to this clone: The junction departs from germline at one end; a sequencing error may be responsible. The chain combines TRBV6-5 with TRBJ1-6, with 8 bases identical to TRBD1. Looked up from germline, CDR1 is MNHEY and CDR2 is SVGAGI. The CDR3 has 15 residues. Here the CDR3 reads CASSYSTGANSPPHF. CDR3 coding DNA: TGTGCCAGCAGTTATTCGACAGGGGCCAATTCACCCCCCCACTTT.

CDR3 loop: CASSLIRQGNTGELFF. The CDR3 region has the DNA TGTGCCAGCAGCTTAATTAGGCAGGGCAACACCGGGGAGCTGTTTTTT. J is TRBJ2-2 and V is TRBV5-6; possibly TRBD1 for D (5 bases). The CDR3 has 16 residues. Per germline, CDR1 SGHDT and CDR2 YYEEEE. Trimming stripped 2 bases from V and 2 bases from J, with 13 bases between.

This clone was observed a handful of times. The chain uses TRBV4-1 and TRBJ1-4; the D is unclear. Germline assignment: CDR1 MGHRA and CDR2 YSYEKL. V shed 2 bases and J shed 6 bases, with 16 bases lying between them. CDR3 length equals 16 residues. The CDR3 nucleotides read TGCGCCAGCAGCCAATCCCACCCCATGAGGGATGAAAAACTGTTTTTT. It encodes CASSQSHPMRDEKLFF.

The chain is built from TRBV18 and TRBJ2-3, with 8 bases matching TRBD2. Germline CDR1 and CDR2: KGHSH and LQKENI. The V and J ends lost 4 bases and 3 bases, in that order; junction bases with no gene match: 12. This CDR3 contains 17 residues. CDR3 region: CASSQAGGAYKTDTQYF. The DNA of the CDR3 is TGTGCCAGCTCACAAGCCGGGGGGGCCTACAAGACAGATACGCAGTATTTT. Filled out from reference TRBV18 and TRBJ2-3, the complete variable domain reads NAGVMQNPRHLVRRRGQEARLRCSPMKGHSHVYWYRQLPEEGLKFMVYLQKENIIDESGMPKERFSAEFPKEGPSILRIQQVVRGDSAAYFCASSQAGGAYKTDTQYFGPGTRLTVL.

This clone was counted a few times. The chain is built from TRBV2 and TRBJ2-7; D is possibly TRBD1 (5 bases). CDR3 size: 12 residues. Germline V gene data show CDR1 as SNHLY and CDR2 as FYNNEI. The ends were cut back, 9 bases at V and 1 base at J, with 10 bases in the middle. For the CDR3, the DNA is TGTGCCAGTAACCCAGGGTCCTACGAGCAGTACTTC. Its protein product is CASNPGSYEQYF.

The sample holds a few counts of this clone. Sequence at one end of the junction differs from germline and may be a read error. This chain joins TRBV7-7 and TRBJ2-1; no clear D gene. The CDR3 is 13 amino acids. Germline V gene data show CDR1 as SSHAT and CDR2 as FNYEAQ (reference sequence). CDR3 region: CASSLGRGYEQFF. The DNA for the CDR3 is TGTGCTAGCAGCTTAGGACGCGGATATGAGCAGTTCTTC.

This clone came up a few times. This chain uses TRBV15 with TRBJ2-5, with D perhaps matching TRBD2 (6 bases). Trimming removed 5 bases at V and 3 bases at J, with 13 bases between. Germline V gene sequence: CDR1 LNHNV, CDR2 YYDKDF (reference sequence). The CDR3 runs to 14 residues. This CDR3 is CATSLLTGEETQYF. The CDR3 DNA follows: TGTGCCACCAGCCTGTTAACGGGGGAAGAGACCCAGTACTTC. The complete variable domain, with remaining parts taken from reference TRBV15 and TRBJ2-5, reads DAMVIQNPRYQVTQFGKPVTLSCSQTLNHNVMYWYQQKSSQAPKLLFHYYDKDFNNEADTPDNFQSRRPNTSFCFLDIRSPGLGDTAMYLCATSLLTGEETQYFGPGTRLLVL.

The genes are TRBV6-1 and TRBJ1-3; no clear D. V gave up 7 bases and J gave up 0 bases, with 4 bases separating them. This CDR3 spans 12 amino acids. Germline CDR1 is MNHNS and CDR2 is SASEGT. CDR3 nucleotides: TGTGCCAGCACATTCTCTGGAAACACCATATATTTT. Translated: CASTFSGNTIYF.